Described below is a single TCR beta chain sequence and its context. The data were obtained in a study of blood T cell repertoires in COVID-19. Study context: From the United States, Italy and Spain came samples of acute and convalescent COVID-19.

Germline V gene data show CDR1 as MNHEY and CDR2 as SVGAGI. The CDR3 length is 13 residues. V was trimmed by 5 bases and J by 3 bases, leaving 11 bases between them. Individuals aged roughly 18 to 95 years were recruited from 20 to 25 US areas. Produced via immunoSEQ multiplex PCR; TCRdb's table is partial and in-frame only. The data contain fewer than 500,000 clones, 87% of them singletons. This receptor was obtained from a woman younger than 30 who had recovered from COVID-19. The rearrangement joins TRBV6-5 to TRBJ2-7; tentative D call: TRBD2 (5 bases). The sequenced sample was PBMCs or T cells enriched from blood (not recorded which). CDR3 sequence (DNA): TGTGCCAGCAGTAGTACCCGGGGCTACGAGCAGTACTTC. This translates into CASSSTRGYEQYF.